The following is a TCR beta chain sequence with its context. The antigen remains unidentified. V lost 6 bases, J lost 7 bases, and 9 bases lay in between. CDR3 length equals 11 residues. Germline CDR1 is LNHNV and CDR2 is YYDKDF (reference sequence). Expressed TCRB transcripts were sequenced after all isolated RNA was converted to cDNA. Method: immunoSEQ multiplex PCR; TCRdb's copy keeps in-frame clones and lacks some. This sample has around 300,000 clones, with about 14% found just once. The data originate from a study of beta chain features in type 1 diabetes. Study details: All samples yielded roughly 110 million examined sorted cells.

Over 95% purity was reached by all sorted populations. Study outcomes and limitations: There was a moderate but significant shortening of TCRB CDR3s in all four CD4+ subsets of Type 1 diabetes patients.

The receptor's source is a man between 25 and 39 years old in good health. The specimen sequenced was central memory CD4+ T cells from blood. The V call is TRBV15, the J call TRBJ2-5; perhaps D is TRBD1 or TRBD2 (6 bases each). This CDR3 is CATSGGGTQYF. CDR3 DNA: TGTGCCACCAGTGGAGGGGGGACCCAGTACTTC.